The rows below give T cell receptor beta chains drawn from one sample of a study of blood T cells in healthy people across ages. TCRdb reanalysed the 5' RACE reads using MiXCR and keeps one entry per CDR3 protein. In the table there are 1,100,000 or so distinct CDR3 sequences, under 55% of which are singletons. The sample comprised blood. Receptors were obtained from a woman aged 55 to 70 in good health. The CDR3 runs from the conserved cysteine through the conserved F or W. D genes are given only for firm matches. Expanded clones get a size class; other rows say once, few or many, or leave the size out.

v_call: TRBV12-3/TRBV12-4; clone_size: .; d_call: TRBD2; j_call: TRBJ2-3; cdr3_nt: TGTGCCAGCAGCCCCGTAACCGGGACTAGCGGGAGTGTCGCAGATACGCAGTATTTT; cdr3_aa: CASSPVTGTSGSVADTQYF
v_call: TRBV12-3/TRBV12-4; clone_size: .; d_call: .; j_call: TRBJ1-1; cdr3_nt: TGTGCCAGCAGTTTTCCGGGGGGGGTATTTAACACTGAAGCTTTCTTT; cdr3_aa: CASSFPGGVFNTEAFF
v_call: TRBV10-3; clone_size: .; d_call: .; j_call: TRBJ2-5; cdr3_nt: TGTGCCATCAGTGAGACCGAAGAGACCCAGTACTTC; cdr3_aa: CAISETEETQYF
v_call: TRBV5-1; clone_size: once; d_call: .; j_call: TRBJ1-1; cdr3_nt: TGCGCCAGCAGTGTGCGGTTGAGGAAGGGCACTGAAGCTTTCTTT; cdr3_aa: CASSVRLRKGTEAFF
v_call: TRBV9; clone_size: few; d_call: TRBD2; j_call: TRBJ2-5; cdr3_nt: TGTGCCAGCAGCGTACGCCCGGGGGGGCGAGAGACCCAGTACTTC; cdr3_aa: CASSVRPGGRETQYF
v_call: TRBV15; clone_size: .; d_call: TRBD1; j_call: TRBJ2-3; cdr3_nt: TGTGCCACCAGCGGCCCCAGACAGGGGGGAACAGATACGCAGTATTTT; cdr3_aa: CATSGPRQGGTDTQYF
v_call: TRBV5-1; clone_size: once; d_call: TRBD2; j_call: TRBJ2-2; cdr3_nt: TGCGCCAGCAGCCAGGGACTAGCGGGAGTCGTCGGGGAGCTGTTTTTT; cdr3_aa: CASSQGLAGVVGELFF
v_call: TRBV27; clone_size: .; d_call: .; j_call: TRBJ2-7; cdr3_nt: TGTGCCAGCAGTTTAAAGCGGAACTCCTACGAGCAGTACTTC; cdr3_aa: CASSLKRNSYEQYF
v_call: TRBV10-3; clone_size: .; d_call: .; j_call: TRBJ1-2; cdr3_nt: TGTGCCATCAGGGCAGGGGACTCCTATGGCTACACCTTC; cdr3_aa: CAIRAGDSYGYTF
v_call: TRBV9; clone_size: .; d_call: .; j_call: TRBJ2-5; cdr3_nt: TGTGCCAGCAGCACGGGACCCCTCGAGACCCAGTACTTC; cdr3_aa: CASSTGPLETQYF
v_call: TRBV27; clone_size: few; d_call: TRBD2; j_call: TRBJ2-3; cdr3_nt: TGTGCCAGCCGTAGACTAGCGGAAGGGAAGAATACGCAGTATTTT; cdr3_aa: CASRRLAEGKNTQYF
v_call: TRBV27; clone_size: once; d_call: .; j_call: TRBJ2-2; cdr3_nt: TGTGCCAGCAGTTTATCGTGGAGTAGCGGCCCCACCGGGGAGCTGTTTTTT; cdr3_aa: CASSLSWSSGPTGELFF
v_call: TRBV20-1; clone_size: once; d_call: TRBD1; j_call: TRBJ2-1; cdr3_nt: TGCAGTGCTAGAGACTTCTCAACAGGGGGCACGTCCTACAATGAGCAGTTCTTC; cdr3_aa: CSARDFSTGGTSYNEQFF
v_call: TRBV4-1; clone_size: .; d_call: TRBD2; j_call: TRBJ2-5; cdr3_nt: TGCGCCAGCAGCCAAGATCACGCTAGCGGGAAAGAGACCCAGTACTTC; cdr3_aa: CASSQDHASGKETQYF
v_call: TRBV6-1; clone_size: .; d_call: TRBD1; j_call: TRBJ1-2; cdr3_nt: TGTGCCAGCAGTGAAGCGCCAGGGGGAGGCTACACCTTC; cdr3_aa: CASSEAPGGGYTF
v_call: TRBV20-1; clone_size: .; d_call: .; j_call: TRBJ2-1; cdr3_nt: TGCAGTGCTAGAATCCGAAAGAATGAGCAGTTCTTC; cdr3_aa: CSARIRKNEQFF
v_call: TRBV11-1; clone_size: .; d_call: TRBD2; j_call: TRBJ2-4; cdr3_nt: TGTGCCAGCAGCCCAAGGCAGGGGACTAGCGGGAGTGTGGACATTCAGTACTTC; cdr3_aa: CASSPRQGTSGSVDIQYF
v_call: TRBV18; clone_size: .; d_call: .; j_call: TRBJ2-3; cdr3_nt: TGTGCCAGCTCACCCCCGTCGTCAGATACGCGGTATTTT; cdr3_aa: CASSPPSSDTRYF
v_call: TRBV20-1; clone_size: .; d_call: .; j_call: TRBJ2-7; cdr3_nt: TGCAGTGCTAGGATCCCGGCAGGCTACGAGCAGTACTTC; cdr3_aa: CSARIPAGYEQYF
v_call: TRBV20-1; clone_size: once; d_call: TRBD2; j_call: TRBJ2-3; cdr3_nt: TGCAGTGCTAGGGGCCTGTTAACTAGCGGAACAGATACGCAGTATTTT; cdr3_aa: CSARGLLTSGTDTQYF
v_call: TRBV6-1; clone_size: .; d_call: TRBD2; j_call: TRBJ2-7; cdr3_nt: TGTGCCAGCAGTGAGGGGTTAGCGGGAGGTTTAACCTACGAGCAGTACTTC; cdr3_aa: CASSEGLAGGLTYEQYF
v_call: TRBV5-4; clone_size: .; d_call: TRBD2; j_call: TRBJ2-1; cdr3_nt: TGTGCCAGCAGCTTGGGATCTAGCGGAGCCACCAATGAGCAGTTCTTC; cdr3_aa: CASSLGSSGATNEQFF
v_call: TRBV3-1; clone_size: .; d_call: .; j_call: TRBJ1-6; cdr3_nt: TGTGCCAGCAGCCAGGGGACCGCGCCTAATTCACCCCTCCACTTT; cdr3_aa: CASSQGTAPNSPLHF
v_call: TRBV7-8; clone_size: .; d_call: .; j_call: TRBJ2-7; cdr3_nt: TGTGCCAGCAGCCCCTATGAAGGGAAGGACGAGCAGTACTTC; cdr3_aa: CASSPYEGKDEQYF